The rows below give T cell receptor beta chains drawn from one sample of a study of shared clonotypes between healthy human individuals. Produced via immunoSEQ multiplex PCR; TCRdb's table is partial and in-frame only. Of around 1.5 million clones in the sample, under 99% were seen once. The sequenced material came from naive CD4+ T cells sorted from blood. These receptors came from a man aged 30 to 45 in good health. CDR3s include the opening cysteine and the closing phenylalanine or tryptophan. A D gene is named only where the DNA matches it firmly. Some rows mark clone size as missing; the rest say once, few, many or name a class of expanded clone.

d_gene,v_gene,abundance,j_gene,CDR3aa,CDR3nt
TRBD1,TRBV30,.,TRBJ2-7,CAWSTGGESYEQYF,TGTGCCTGGAGCACAGGGGGCGAGAGCTACGAGCAGTACTTC
.,TRBV10-3,.,TRBJ2-3,CAISESRGSLNTDTQYF,TGTGCCATCAGTGAGTCTAGAGGGAGCTTAAACACAGATACGCAGTATTTT
.,TRBV20-1,.,TRBJ2-5,CSARTLETQYF,TGCAGTGCTAGAACGCTTGAGACCCAGTACTTC
.,TRBV5-1,.,TRBJ2-2,CASSKGLAGVGELFF,TGCGCCAGCAGCAAGGGACTCGCTGGGGTCGGGGAGCTGTTTTTT
.,TRBV5-1,.,TRBJ2-2,CASSLAIPGAANTGELFF,TGCGCCAGCAGCTTGGCCATCCCGGGGGCCGCGAACACCGGGGAGCTGTTTTTT
TRBD2,TRBV18,.,TRBJ2-3,CASSPFRAGKGTDTQYF,TGTGCCAGCTCACCGTTTCGAGCGGGAAAGGGAACAGATACGCAGTATTTT
.,TRBV28,.,TRBJ2-1,CASSLTPSSYNEQFF,TGTGCCAGCAGTTTAACGCCGAGCTCCTACAATGAGCAGTTCTTC
TRBD2,TRBV5-4,.,TRBJ2-1,CASRWGLAGGNSYNEQFF,TGTGCCAGCAGGTGGGGACTAGCGGGAGGGAACTCCTACAATGAGCAGTTCTTC
.,TRBV6-4,.,TRBJ1-1,CASSDRGQPRLTEAFF,TGTGCCAGCAGTGATCGGGGGCAACCCCGCCTCACTGAAGCTTTCTTT
TRBD1,TRBV5-4,.,TRBJ2-7,CASSWDRGSYEQYF,TGTGCCAGCAGCTGGGACAGGGGCTCCTACGAGCAGTACTTC
.,TRBV28,.,TRBJ2-4,CASSLNLRGEGNIQYF,TGTGCCAGCAGTCTTAACCTCAGGGGCGAGGGAAACATTCAGTACTTC
TRBD1,TRBV7-3,.,TRBJ2-2,CASSQGQGPNTGELFF,TGTGCCAGCAGCCAAGGACAGGGCCCGAACACCGGGGAGCTGTTTTTT
.,TRBV30,.,TRBJ2-2,CAWSLSGSGELFF,TGTGCCTGGAGTCTTTCAGGATCCGGGGAGCTGTTTTTT
.,TRBV7-9,.,TRBJ1-3,CAGRKGSSGNTIYF,TGTGCCGGACGGAAGGGAAGCTCTGGAAACACCATATATTTT
.,TRBV6-5,.,TRBJ1-2,CASRLRIEYGYTF,TGTGCCAGTCGACTCCGGATAGAGTATGGCTACACCTTC
.,TRBV5-1,.,TRBJ2-3,CASSLVAGTRASDTQYF,TGCGCCAGCAGCTTGGTTGCGGGGACGCGCGCCTCAGATACGCAGTATTTT
.,TRBV9,.,TRBJ1-1,CASSVGGGRNTEAFF,TGTGCCAGCAGCGTAGGGGGAGGGAGGAACACTGAAGCTTTCTTT
.,TRBV5-1,.,TRBJ2-2,CASSLEGGPNTGELFF,TGCGCCAGCAGCTTAGAGGGAGGACCTAACACCGGGGAGCTGTTTTTT
TRBD2,TRBV9,.,TRBJ2-1,CASSVTLRTSENEQFF,TGTGCCAGCAGCGTAACCCTCCGGACTAGCGAGAATGAGCAGTTCTTC
TRBD1,TRBV18,.,TRBJ1-5,CASSPQGDRGHQPQHF,TGTGCCAGCTCACCGCAAGGGGACAGGGGGCATCAGCCCCAGCATTTT
TRBD2,TRBV30,.,TRBJ2-1,CAWAGLAGFNEQFF,TGTGCCTGGGCGGGACTAGCGGGATTCAATGAGCAGTTCTTC
.,TRBV5-8,.,TRBJ2-5,CASSSQGETQYF,TGTGCCAGCAGCTCCCAAGGGGAGACCCAGTACTTC
.,TRBV28,.,TRBJ1-3,CASGSRPYSGNTIYF,TGTGCCAGCGGCAGCCGGCCTTACTCTGGAAACACCATATATTTT
TRBD2,TRBV5-4,.,TRBJ2-7,CASSLRGGDYEQYF,TGTGCCAGCAGCTTGAGGGGAGGGGACTACGAGCAGTACTTC
.,TRBV4-3,once,TRBJ1-1,CASSQVRLNTEAFF,TGCGCCAGCAGCCAAGTGCGCCTGAACACTGAAGCTTTCTTT
.,TRBV5-1,.,TRBJ2-2,CASSLAPTPSQDGELFF,TGCGCCAGCAGCTTGGCCCCCACGCCCTCTCAAGACGGGGAGCTGTTTTTT
.,TRBV5-1,.,TRBJ1-2,CASSTRGQQYGYTF,TGCGCCAGCAGCACGAGAGGACAGCAGTATGGCTACACCTTC
.,TRBV5-8,.,TRBJ2-5,CASSTRTLAGETQYF,TGTGCCAGCAGCACCCGGACGCTCGCGGGAGAGACCCAGTACTTC
TRBD2,TRBV11-3,.,TRBJ2-2,CASSLAGLAGAGELFF,TGTGCCAGCAGCTTAGCCGGACTAGCGGGAGCCGGGGAGCTGTTTTTT
.,TRBV14,.,TRBJ2-3,CASSQESGQKTSTDTQYF,TGTGCCAGCAGCCAAGAAAGCGGACAGAAAACTAGCACAGATACGCAGTATTTT
TRBD2,TRBV5-1,.,TRBJ2-7,CASSYLAGGEQYF,TGCGCCAGCAGCTACCTAGCGGGGGGAGAGCAGTACTTC
TRBD2,TRBV11-2,.,TRBJ2-7,CASSLELAGLYEQYF,TGTGCCAGCAGCTTAGAGCTAGCGGGGCTCTACGAGCAGTACTTC
.,TRBV5-1,.,TRBJ2-7,CASSSGESYEQYF,TGCGCCAGCAGCTCGGGGGAATCCTACGAGCAGTACTTC
TRBD2,TRBV4-1,.,TRBJ2-3,CASSQRGAGTGDTQYF,TGCGCCAGCAGCCAGCGAGGAGCGGGGACTGGAGATACGCAGTATTTT
.,TRBV7-9,.,TRBJ1-1,CASSGFQNTEAFF,TGTGCCAGCAGCGGGTTTCAGAACACTGAAGCTTTCTTT
TRBD1,TRBV30,.,TRBJ1-2,CAWNALGQDYGYTF,TGTGCCTGGAATGCATTAGGACAGGATTATGGCTACACCTTC
.,TRBV19,.,TRBJ2-3,CASRAVPTDTQYF,TGTGCCAGTAGAGCTGTTCCCACAGATACGCAGTATTTT
TRBD1,TRBV11-2,.,TRBJ2-5,CASSLGRQGKWETQYF,TGTGCCAGCAGCTTAGGCAGACAGGGGAAATGGGAGACCCAGTACTTC
.,TRBV5-6,.,TRBJ2-7,CASSLIMRPYEQYF,TGTGCCAGCAGCTTAATCATGAGGCCCTACGAGCAGTACTTC
.,TRBV11-2,.,TRBJ1-3,CASSEQGRSGNTIYF,TGTGCCAGCAGCGAGCAAGGCCGCTCTGGAAACACCATATATTTT